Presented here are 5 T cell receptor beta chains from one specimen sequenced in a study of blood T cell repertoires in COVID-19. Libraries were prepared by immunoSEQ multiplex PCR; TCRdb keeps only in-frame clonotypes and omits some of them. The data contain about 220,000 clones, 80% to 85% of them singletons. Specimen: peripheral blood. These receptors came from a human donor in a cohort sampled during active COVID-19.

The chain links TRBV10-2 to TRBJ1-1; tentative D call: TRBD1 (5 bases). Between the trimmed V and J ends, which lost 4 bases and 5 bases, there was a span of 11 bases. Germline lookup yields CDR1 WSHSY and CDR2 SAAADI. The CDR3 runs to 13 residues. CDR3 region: CASSGPGGTEAFF. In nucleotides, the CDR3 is TGCGCCAGCAGTGGACCGGGGGGGACTGAAGCTTTCTTT.

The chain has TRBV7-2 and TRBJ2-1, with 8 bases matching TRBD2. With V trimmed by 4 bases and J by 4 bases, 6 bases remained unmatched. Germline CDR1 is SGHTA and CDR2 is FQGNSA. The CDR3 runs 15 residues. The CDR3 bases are TGTGCCAGCAGCTCCGGGGTAGCGGGATACAATGAGCAGTTCTTC. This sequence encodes CASSSGVAGYNEQFF.

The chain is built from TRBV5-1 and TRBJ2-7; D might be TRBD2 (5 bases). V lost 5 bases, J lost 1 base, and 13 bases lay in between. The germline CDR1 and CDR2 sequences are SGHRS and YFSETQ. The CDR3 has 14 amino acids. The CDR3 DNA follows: TGCGCCAGCAGGGAACTAGAACTTTCCTACGAGCAGTACTTC. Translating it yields CASRELELSYEQYF.

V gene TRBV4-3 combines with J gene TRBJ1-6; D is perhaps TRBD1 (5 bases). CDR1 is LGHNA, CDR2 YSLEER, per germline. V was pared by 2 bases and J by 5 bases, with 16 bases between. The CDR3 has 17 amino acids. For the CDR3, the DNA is TGCGCCAGCAGCCAATCCGTGCAGGGTCACAATAATTCACCCCTCCACTTT. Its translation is CASSQSVQGHNNSPLHF.

Here the CDR3 reads CASSKGGQGNSPLHF. For the CDR3, the DNA is TGTGCCAGCAGCAAAGGGGGACAGGGGAATTCACCCCTCCACTTT. V usage is TRBV21-1 and J usage is TRBJ1-6; the D call in the table, TRBD1, was not verified against the DNA. TRBV21-1 is recorded as a pseudogene. CDR3 length equals 15 residues.